This T cell receptor beta chain was identified in a study of blood T cell repertoires in COVID-19. Original handling: How many nucleated cells were present was estimated from reference gene primer amplification. The method was immunoSEQ multiplex PCR; TCRdb's version includes in-frame clones alone and lacks a portion of them. The D gene and trimming were derived from the DNA, and the V and J assignments and clone size from that table. The sample has some 280,000 clones, about 85% seen once. The trim removed 5 bases at V and 4 bases at J, leaving 8 bases unmatched. Looked up from germline, CDR1 is SGHVS and CDR2 is FQNEAQ. CDR3 length equals 15 residues.

Input material: peripheral blood. The TCR sequence derives from a woman aged 45 to 65 with active or convalescent COVID-19. The chain is built from TRBV7-8 and TRBJ1-3, with TRBD1 matching over 7 bases. CDR3 sequence (DNA): TGTGCCAGCAGCCAACGGTGGACAGGAGGAAACACCATATATTTT. It specifies CASSQRWTGGNTIYF.